These 32 T cell receptor beta chains were sequenced from one sample in a study of cytomegalovirus exposure and HLA in healthy donors. It was with 60 Vbeta and 13 Jbeta primers that the PCR ran. Assay: immunoSEQ multiplex PCR; the TCRdb copy retains only in-frame clones and omits some. The data contain 200,000 or so clones, around 85% of them singletons. The sequenced sample was PBMCs. These receptors originate from a human donor in good health.

The rearrangement joins TRBV18 to TRBJ2-3, with 7 bases lining up with TRBD2. The trim removed 6 bases at V and 0 bases at J, leaving 12 bases unmatched. Germline V gene sequence: CDR1 KGHSH, CDR2 LQKENI. CDR3 size: 17 residues. CDR3 DNA sequence: TGTGCCAGCTCCCGCCGGGCTAGCGGAGAAAGCACAGATACGCAGTATTTT. It yields the protein CASSRRASGESTDTQYF.

The chain combines TRBV5-1 with TRBJ2-7; tentatively, D is TRBD1 (5 bases). Deletions cut 7 bases from V and 1 base from J, with 15 bases between. The germline CDR1 and CDR2 sequences are SGHRS and YFSETQ. The CDR3 has 14 amino acids. CDR3 region: CASCDSAMSYEQYF. In DNA form, the CDR3 reads TGCGCCAGCTGCGACAGCGCTATGTCCTACGAGCAGTACTTC. The whole variable domain, remainder taken from reference TRBV5-1 and TRBJ2-7, is KAGVTQTPRYLIKTRGQQVTLSCSPISGHRSVSWYQQTPGQGLQFLFEYFSETQRNKGNFPGRFSGRQFSNSRSEMNVSTLELGDSALYLCASCDSAMSYEQYFGPGTRLTVT.

The genes are TRBV18 and TRBJ2-7; TRBD2 agrees at 7 bases. The V gene's germline CDR1 is KGHSH and CDR2 LQKENI. The CDR3 is 15 amino acids. V trimming: 6 bases; J trimming: 0 bases; junction bases outside the gene matches: 8. CDR3 nucleotides: TGTGCCAGCTCCTTTGGCGGGGGTCCCTCCTACGAGCAGTACTTC. It encodes CASSFGGGPSYEQYF. The full variable domain, completed using reference TRBV18 and TRBJ2-7, is NAGVMQNPRHLVRRRGQEARLRCSPMKGHSHVYWYRQLPEEGLKFMVYLQKENIIDESGMPKERFSAEFPKEGPSILRIQQVVRGDSAAYFCASSFGGGPSYEQYFGPGTRLTVT.

The chain combines TRBV30 with TRBJ2-5, with D perhaps matching TRBD2 (6 bases). Germline assignment: CDR1 GTSNPN and CDR2 SVGIG (reference sequence). The CDR3 runs to 13 residues. V was pared by 2 bases and J by 5 bases, with 12 bases between. CDR3 DNA sequence: TGTGCCTGGAGTATGGGACTCGGGGAGACCCAGTACTTC. This gives the protein CAWSMGLGETQYF.

In DNA form, the CDR3 reads TGTGCCAGCAGTGTTCCGGGACAGGGGCCTTGGGACACTGAAGCTTTCTTT. Protein product: CASSVPGQGPWDTEAFF. The chain links TRBV6-1 to TRBJ1-1; TRBD1 aligns across 10 bases. CDR1 MNHNS and CDR2 SASEGT come from the germline V gene. The CDR3 covers 17 residues. Trimming at V came to 4 bases and at J to 3 bases, leaving 11 bases not matched to a gene.

This clone was seen more than once but under ten times. This chain connects TRBV9 to TRBJ2-1; 15 nucleotides match TRBD2. This CDR3 is built from 18 residues. In germline, CDR1 is SGDLS, CDR2 YYNGEE. Losses at the gene ends were 0 bases for V and 3 bases for J; bases not matched to a gene: 4. CDR3 in DNA: TGTGCCAGCAGCGTAGGTGAGGGACTAGCGGGGGGCTACAATGAGCAGTTCTTC. The encoded protein is CASSVGEGLAGGYNEQFF.

The V gene is TRBV28, the J gene TRBJ2-7; maybe TRBD1 (6 bases). Germline V CDR1 and CDR2: MDHEN, SYDVKM. The V and J ends lost 6 bases and 2 bases respectively, with 14 bases between them. This CDR3 is built from 14 residues. The CDR3 DNA reads TGTGCCAGCAGCTCGGACAGTGGGACCTACGAGCAGTACTTC. Translated, it gives CASSSDSGTYEQYF. Drawing the rest from reference TRBV28 and TRBJ2-7, the complete variable domain is DVKVTQSSRYLVKRTGEKVFLECVQDMDHENMFWYRQDPGLGLRLIYFSYDVKMKEKGDIPEGYSVSREKKERFSLILESASTNQTSMYLCASSSDSGTYEQYFGPGTRLTVT.

The rearrangement uses TRBV27 and TRBJ2-7; the match to TRBD2 covers 8 bases. This CDR3 is 15 amino acids long. Germline V gene sequence: CDR1 MNHEY, CDR2 SMNVEV (reference sequence). V dropped 2 bases and J dropped 3; count of bases not matched to a gene: 6. The CDR3 sequence is CASSLIAGLNYEQYF. CDR3 sequence (DNA): TGTGCCAGCAGTTTAATAGCGGGGCTTAACTACGAGCAGTACTTC.

The rearrangement joins TRBV5-1 to TRBJ2-7; no firm D call. Germline CDR1 reads SGHRS; CDR2 reads YFSETQ. The CDR3 spans 13 residues. Trimming pared 0 bases from V and 3 bases from J, leaving 7 bases between. CDR3 in amino acids: CASSLDYVYEQYF. The CDR3 DNA sequence: TGCGCCAGCAGCTTGGACTACGTCTACGAGCAGTACTTC.

This rearrangement joins TRBV7-2 to TRBJ2-3; TRBD2 aligns across 13 bases. The CDR3 sequence is 16 residues long. Trimming removed 3 bases from V and 7 bases from J; junction bases left unmatched: 7. CDR1 is SGHTA, CDR2 FQGNSA, per germline. In nucleotides, the CDR3 is TGTGCCAGCAGCTTGAGGACTAGCGGGAGAGGGAATACGCAGTATTTT. Translation gives CASSLRTSGRGNTQYF.

DNA of the CDR3: TGTGCCAGCAGGCCGACAGGGGGTGTGGATACGCAGTATTTT. Translated, it gives CASRPTGGVDTQYF. The rearrangement links TRBV6-1 to TRBJ2-3, with TRBD1 matching over 9 bases. The ends lost 6 bases at V and 6 bases at J; junction bases unmatched: 7. This CDR3 contains 14 residues. The germline CDR1 and CDR2 sequences are MNHNS and SASEGT.

The chain has TRBV4-1 and TRBJ2-3; 7 nucleotides line up with TRBD2. Trimming took 3 bases from V and 4 from J; bases not matched to a gene: 10. The CDR3 extends over 16 amino acids. The V gene's germline CDR1 is MGHRA and CDR2 YSYEKL. CDR3 coding DNA: TGCGCCAGCAGCCACCCCAGGGCGGGAGATGCAGATACGCAGTATTTT. Protein: CASSHPRAGDADTQYF.

The chain has TRBV28 and TRBJ2-5, with 14 bases that match TRBD2. J lost 3 bases, V lost 1 base, and 10 bases had no gene match. The CDR3 is made up of 19 amino acids. Germline CDR1 MDHEN, CDR2 SYDVKM. CDR3 amino acids: CASSLSRGLAGGNEETQYF. The CDR3, as DNA: TGTGCCAGCAGTTTATCGCGAGGACTAGCGGGAGGCAATGAAGAGACCCAGTACTTC. The full variable domain, rest sourced from reference TRBV28 and TRBJ2-5, is DVKVTQSSRYLVKRTGEKVFLECVQDMDHENMFWYRQDPGLGLRLIYFSYDVKMKEKGDIPEGYSVSREKKERFSLILESASTNQTSMYLCASSLSRGLAGGNEETQYFGPGTRLLVL.

The chain joins TRBV10-3 to TRBJ1-2, with D unclear. CDR3 length: 14 residues. Per the germline V gene, CDR1 is ENHRY and CDR2 is SYGVKD. V lost 3 bases, J lost 2 bases, and 10 bases lay in between. DNA for the CDR3: TGTGCCATCAGTGACGACCGAGGGAACTATGGCTACACCTTC. This codes for CAISDDRGNYGYTF.

The V and J genes are TRBV27 and TRBJ1-1, with D hard to call. Per the germline V gene, CDR1 is MNHEY and CDR2 is SMNVEV (reference sequence). This CDR3 contains 12 residues. V lost 5 bases and J 2 bases, leaving 6 bases between the germline ends. This CDR3 reads CASSPPNTEAFF. The CDR3 DNA reads TGTGCCAGCAGTCCCCCAAACACTGAAGCTTTCTTT.

The gene calls are TRBV2 and TRBJ2-1; TRBD1 matches 8 bases. In germline, CDR1 is SNHLY, CDR2 FYNNEI. There are 16 residues in the CDR3. Losses at the gene ends were 5 bases for V and 4 bases for J; bases not matched to a gene: 10. The CDR3 loop is CASSPVLRGLYNEQFF. The CDR3, as DNA: TGTGCCAGCAGTCCCGTACTCAGGGGGCTGTACAATGAGCAGTTCTTC. Variable domain in full (rest from reference TRBV2 and TRBJ2-1): EPEVTQTPSHQVTQMGQEVILRCVPISNHLYFYWYRQILGQKVEFLVSFYNNEISEKSEIFDDQFSVERPDGSNFTLKIRSTKLEDSAMYFCASSPVLRGLYNEQFFGPGTRLTVL.

The V gene is TRBV5-1, the J gene TRBJ1-2; TRBD1 matches 8 bases. Trimming took 4 bases from V and 0 from J; bases not matched to a gene: 2. In germline, CDR1 is SGHRS, CDR2 YFSETQ. The CDR3 sequence is 14 residues long. CDR3 DNA: TGCGCCAGCAGCCCGGACAGGGCTAACTATGGCTACACCTTC. Protein: CASSPDRANYGYTF.

This clone was seen a single time. This sequence joins TRBV28 and TRBJ2-6; TRBD2 might be the D (6 bases). Germline CDR1 reads MDHEN; CDR2 reads SYDVKM. V lost 3 bases and J 2 bases, leaving 8 bases between the germline ends. The CDR3 has 15 residues. The CDR3: CASSLWRAGANVLTF. CDR3 sequence (DNA): TGTGCCAGCAGTTTGTGGAGGGCTGGGGCCAACGTCCTGACTTTC.

V is TRBV9 and J is TRBJ2-3, with D possibly TRBD2 on 6 matching bases. CDR1 is SGDLS, CDR2 YYNGEE, per germline. The CDR3 contains 15 residues. Trimming left V 3 bases short and J 5 bases short, with 16 bases between. The CDR3 sequence is CASSERRSSVDTQYF. The CDR3 coding sequence is TGTGCCAGCAGCGAGAGACGTTCTAGCGTAGATACGCAGTATTTT.

J is TRBJ2-7 and V is TRBV2; TRBD2 aligns across 8 bases. From germline, CDR1 is SNHLY and CDR2 FYNNEI. V trimming: 4 bases; J trimming: 5 bases; junction bases outside the gene matches: 1. CDR3 length: 12 residues. The CDR3 protein is CASSVLADEQYF. The CDR3 region has the DNA TGTGCCAGCAGTGTACTAGCGGACGAGCAGTACTTC.

V and J are TRBV2 and TRBJ2-7, with 9 bases aligning to TRBD1. V lost 8 bases, J lost 6 bases, and 8 bases stayed unmatched. The germline gives CDR1 SNHLY, CDR2 FYNNEI. The CDR3 totals 13 residues. The CDR3 DNA reads as TGTGCCAGCGGCCGGGACAGGGCTGGCGAGCAGTACTTC. Protein product: CASGRDRAGEQYF.

This clone has just a few counts. This chain links TRBV20-1 with TRBJ2-3, with no clear D. With 5 bases removed from V and 5 bases from J, the gap between germline ends came to 8 bases. The CDR3 consists of 11 residues. CDR1 is DFQATT, CDR2 SNEGSKA, per germline (reference sequence). The CDR3 DNA reads TGCAGTGCTTTGAGGATAGATACGCAGTATTTT. This codes for CSALRIDTQYF.

This clone appeared a few times. This rearrangement joins TRBV7-8 to TRBJ1-1, with D possibly being TRBD1 (5 bases). Trimming left V 4 bases short and J 1 base short, with 16 bases between. CDR1 is SGHVS and CDR2 is FQNEAQ in the germline V gene. The CDR3 runs to 16 residues. CDR3 amino acids: CASSYSRDGGNTEAFF. CDR3 DNA sequence: TGTGCCAGCAGCTATTCCCGGGACGGGGGGAACACTGAAGCTTTCTTT.

The J gene is TRBJ1-2, the V gene TRBV19; 8 bases are shared with TRBD1. CDR3 size: 17 residues. Germline V gives CDR1 LNHDA, CDR2 SQIVND (reference sequence). The J segment lost 4 bases and the V segment lost 7 bases, leaving 17 bases of the junction unmatched. The CDR3 sequence: CASNWADRVVSPYGYTF. The DNA for the CDR3 is TGTGCCAGTAATTGGGCGGACAGGGTGGTCTCACCCTATGGCTACACCTTC.

V usage is TRBV2 and J usage is TRBJ2-7, with D possibly matching TRBD2 (6 bases). Germline CDR1 reads SNHLY; CDR2 reads FYNNEI. This CDR3 contains 15 residues. Trimming cost V 6 bases and J 2 bases, with 17 bases left between them. In nucleotides, the CDR3 is TGTGCCAGCAGCCCCGGGACTGATAAGCCCTACGAGCAGTACTTC. Its translation is CASSPGTDKPYEQYF.

The chain employs TRBV7-6 and TRBJ2-1, with 12 nucleotides matching TRBD2. The CDR3 consists of 18 residues. Germline-derived CDR1 and CDR2 are SGHVS and FNYEAQ. Trimming removed 3 bases from V and 2 bases from J; junction bases left unmatched: 8. In DNA form, the CDR3 reads TGTGCCAGCAGCTTTCTAGCGGGAGGGGAGGTCCCCTACAATGAGCAGTTCTTC. This encodes CASSFLAGGEVPYNEQFF.

The rearrangement uses TRBV30 and TRBJ1-5, with D unresolved. The germline V and J ends were trimmed by 0 bases and 3 bases, with 9 bases remaining between them. This CDR3 contains 14 residues. CDR1 is GTSNPN, CDR2 SVGIG, per germline (reference sequence). The CDR3 region has the DNA TGTGCCTGGAGTGTACCGGGAGACAATCAGCCCCAGCATTTT. Its translation: CAWSVPGDNQPQHF.

The chain links TRBV18 to TRBJ2-1; 7 positions agree with TRBD1. Germline assignment: CDR1 KGHSH and CDR2 LQKENI. V trimming: 2 bases; J trimming: 4 bases; junction bases outside the gene matches: 2. The CDR3 covers 14 residues. CDR3 protein: CASSPGTEYNEQFF. CDR3 in DNA: TGTGCCAGCTCACCAGGGACAGAATACAATGAGCAGTTCTTC.

J is TRBJ2-1 and V is TRBV7-6; the match to TRBD2 covers 8 bases. The germline gives CDR1 SGHVS, CDR2 FNYEAQ. The CDR3 spans 16 residues. V was clipped by 2 bases and J by 3 bases; unmatched bases: 6. The CDR3 region is CASSLYGRAIYNEQFF. CDR3 DNA sequence: TGTGCCAGCAGCTTATACGGGAGGGCTATCTACAATGAGCAGTTCTTC.

This rearrangement joins TRBV18 to TRBJ1-1; 7 positions match TRBD1. This CDR3 is 17 amino acids long. Looked up from germline, CDR1 is KGHSH and CDR2 is LQKENI. With 0 bases clipped from V and 1 base from J, the junction kept 8 bases outside the gene matches. Written as DNA, the CDR3 is TGTGCCAGCTCACCACCGAAACAGGGGTCGGCGAACACTGAAGCTTTCTTT. Protein: CASSPPKQGSANTEAFF.

The chain uses TRBV27 and TRBJ2-7, with TRBD2 as a possible D gene (5 bases). CDR1 and CDR2 (germline): MNHEY, SMNVEV (reference sequence). The V end was cut by 0 bases, the J end by 0 bases, with 9 bases between. This CDR3 contains 15 residues. CDR3 loop: CASSLSALGSYEQYF. The CDR3 region has the DNA TGTGCCAGCAGTTTATCGGCACTAGGCTCCTACGAGCAGTACTTC.

The chain has TRBV7-9 and TRBJ2-3; unclear D gene. The CDR3 has 14 amino acids. Germline assignment: CDR1 SEHNR and CDR2 FQNEAQ (reference sequence). V dropped 3 bases and J dropped 4 bases, with 11 bases sitting between them. The CDR3 region has the DNA TGTGCCAGCAGCTTTTCCAGCGAGTCAGATACGCAGTATTTT. Translated, it gives CASSFSSESDTQYF.